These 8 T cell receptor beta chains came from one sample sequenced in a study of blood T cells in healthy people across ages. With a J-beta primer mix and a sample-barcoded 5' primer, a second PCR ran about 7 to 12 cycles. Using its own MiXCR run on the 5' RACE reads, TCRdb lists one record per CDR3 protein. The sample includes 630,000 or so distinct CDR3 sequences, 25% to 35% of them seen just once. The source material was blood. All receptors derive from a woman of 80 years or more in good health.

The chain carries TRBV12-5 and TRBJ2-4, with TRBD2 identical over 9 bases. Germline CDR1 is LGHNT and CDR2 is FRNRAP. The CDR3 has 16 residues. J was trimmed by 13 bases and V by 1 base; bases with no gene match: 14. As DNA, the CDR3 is TGTGCTAGTGGTTTGGAGCGGGAGGTTTCCTACAATGAGCAGTACTTC. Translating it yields CASGLEREVSYNEQYF.

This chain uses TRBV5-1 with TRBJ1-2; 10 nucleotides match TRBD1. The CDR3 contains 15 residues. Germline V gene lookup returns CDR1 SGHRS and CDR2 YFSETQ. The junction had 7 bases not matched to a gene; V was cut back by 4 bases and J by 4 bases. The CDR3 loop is CASSLWDRGSYGYTF. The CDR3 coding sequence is TGCGCCAGCAGCCTATGGGACAGGGGCTCCTATGGCTACACCTTC.

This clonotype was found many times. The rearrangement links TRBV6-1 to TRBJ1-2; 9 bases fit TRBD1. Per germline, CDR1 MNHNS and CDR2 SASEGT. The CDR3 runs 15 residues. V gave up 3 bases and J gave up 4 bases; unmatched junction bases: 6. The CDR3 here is CASSEHRGLPYGYTF. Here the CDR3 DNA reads TGTGCCAGCAGTGAGCACAGGGGGCTACCCTATGGCTACACCTTC.

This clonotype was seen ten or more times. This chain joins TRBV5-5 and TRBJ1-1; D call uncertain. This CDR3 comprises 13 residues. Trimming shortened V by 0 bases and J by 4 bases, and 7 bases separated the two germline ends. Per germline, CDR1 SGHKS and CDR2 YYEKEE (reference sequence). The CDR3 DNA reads TGTGCCAGCAGCTTGGATGTCTCCACTGAAGCTTTCTTT. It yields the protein CASSLDVSTEAFF.

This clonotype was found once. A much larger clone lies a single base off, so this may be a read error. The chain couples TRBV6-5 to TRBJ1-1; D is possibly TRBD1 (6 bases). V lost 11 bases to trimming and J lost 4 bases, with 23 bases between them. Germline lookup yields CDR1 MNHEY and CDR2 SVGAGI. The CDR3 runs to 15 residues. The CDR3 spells CACTKRGGPSTEAFF. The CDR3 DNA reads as TGTGCCTGCACGAAGCGGGGGGGCCCCAGCACTGAAGCTTTCTTT.

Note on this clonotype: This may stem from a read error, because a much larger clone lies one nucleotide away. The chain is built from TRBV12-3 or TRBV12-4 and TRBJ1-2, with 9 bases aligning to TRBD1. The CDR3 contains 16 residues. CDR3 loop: CASSLRTGGTDYDYTF. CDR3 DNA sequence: TGTGCCAGCAGTCTACGAACAGGGGGCACGGACTATGACTACACCTTC.

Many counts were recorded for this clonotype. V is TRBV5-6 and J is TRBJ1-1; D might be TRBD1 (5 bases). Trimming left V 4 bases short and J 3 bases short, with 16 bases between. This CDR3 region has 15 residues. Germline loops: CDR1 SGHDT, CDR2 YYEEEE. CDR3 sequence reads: CASSPGGSGYTEAFF. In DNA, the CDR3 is TGTGCCAGCAGCCCGGGGGGGTCTGGGTACACTGAAGCTTTCTTT. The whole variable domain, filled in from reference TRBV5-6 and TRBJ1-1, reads DAGVTQSPTHLIKTRGQQVTLRCSPKSGHDTVSWYQQALGQGPQFIFQYYEEEERQRGNFPDRFSGHQFPNYSSELNVNALLLGDSALYLCASSPGGSGYTEAFFGQGTRLTVV.

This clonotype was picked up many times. CDR3 loop: CASSQSGAILTDTQYF. As DNA, the CDR3 is TGCGCCAGCAGCCAGTCGGGGGCAATTTTAACAGATACGCAGTATTTT. The chain is built from TRBV4-1 and TRBJ2-3; D might be TRBD1 or TRBD2, each matching 6 bases. The CDR3 contains 16 residues. Between the trimmed V and J ends, which lost 3 bases and 3 bases, there was a span of 16 bases. In germline, CDR1 is MGHRA, CDR2 YSYEKL.